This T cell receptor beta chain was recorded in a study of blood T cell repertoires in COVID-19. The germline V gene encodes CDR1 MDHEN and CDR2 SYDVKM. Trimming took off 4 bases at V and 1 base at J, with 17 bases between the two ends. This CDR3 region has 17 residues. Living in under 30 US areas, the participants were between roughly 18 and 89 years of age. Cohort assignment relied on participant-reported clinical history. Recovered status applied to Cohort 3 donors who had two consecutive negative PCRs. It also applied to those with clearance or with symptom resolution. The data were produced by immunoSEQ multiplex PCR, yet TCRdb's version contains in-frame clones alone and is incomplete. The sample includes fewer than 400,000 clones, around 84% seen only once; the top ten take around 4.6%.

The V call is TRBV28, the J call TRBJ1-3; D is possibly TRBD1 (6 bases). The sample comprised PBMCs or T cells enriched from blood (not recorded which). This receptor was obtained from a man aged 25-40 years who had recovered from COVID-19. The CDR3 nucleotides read TGTGCCAGCAGTTCTAACCGGGACACCGATTCTGGAAACACCATATATTTT. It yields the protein CASSSNRDTDSGNTIYF.